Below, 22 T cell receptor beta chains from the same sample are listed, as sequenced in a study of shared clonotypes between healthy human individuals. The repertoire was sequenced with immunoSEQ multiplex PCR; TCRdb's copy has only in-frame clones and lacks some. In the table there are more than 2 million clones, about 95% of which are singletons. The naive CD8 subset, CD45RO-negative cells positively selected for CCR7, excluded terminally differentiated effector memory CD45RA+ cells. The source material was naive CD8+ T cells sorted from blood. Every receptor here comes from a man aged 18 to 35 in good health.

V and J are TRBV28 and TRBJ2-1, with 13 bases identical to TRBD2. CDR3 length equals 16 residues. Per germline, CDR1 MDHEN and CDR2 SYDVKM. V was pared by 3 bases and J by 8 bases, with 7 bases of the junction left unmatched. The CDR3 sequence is CASSFGLAGVMDEQFF. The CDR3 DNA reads TGTGCCAGCAGTTTTGGACTAGCGGGAGTTATGGATGAGCAGTTCTTC. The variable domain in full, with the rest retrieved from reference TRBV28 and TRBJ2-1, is DVKVTQSSRYLVKRTGEKVFLECVQDMDHENMFWYRQDPGLGLRLIYFSYDVKMKEKGDIPEGYSVSREKKERFSLILESASTNQTSMYLCASSFGLAGVMDEQFFGPGTRLTVL.

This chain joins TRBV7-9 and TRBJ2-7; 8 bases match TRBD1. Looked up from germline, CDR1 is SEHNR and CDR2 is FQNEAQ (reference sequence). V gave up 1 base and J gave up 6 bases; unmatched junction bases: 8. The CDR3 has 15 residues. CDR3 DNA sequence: TGTGCCAGCAGCTTAGATGCGGACAGGGCGGGCGAGCAGTACTTC. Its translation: CASSLDADRAGEQYF.

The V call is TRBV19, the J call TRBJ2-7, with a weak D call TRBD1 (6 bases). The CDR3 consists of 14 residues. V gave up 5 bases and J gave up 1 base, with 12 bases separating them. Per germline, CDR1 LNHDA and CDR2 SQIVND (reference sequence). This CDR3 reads CASSVTGLSYEQYF. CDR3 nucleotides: TGTGCCAGTAGTGTCACAGGGTTATCCTACGAGCAGTACTTC. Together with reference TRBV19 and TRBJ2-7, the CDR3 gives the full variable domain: DGGITQSPKYLFRKEGQNVTLSCEQNLNHDAMYWYRQDPGQGLRLIYYSQIVNDFQKGDIAEGYSVSREKKESFPLTVTSAQKNPTAFYLCASSVTGLSYEQYFGPGTRLTVT.

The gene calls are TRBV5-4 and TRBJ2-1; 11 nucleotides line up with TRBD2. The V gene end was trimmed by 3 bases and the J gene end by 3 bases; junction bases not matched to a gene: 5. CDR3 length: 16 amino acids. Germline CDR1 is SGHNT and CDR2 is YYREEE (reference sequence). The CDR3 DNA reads TGTGCCAGCAGCTCAATGGGACTAGCGGACTACAATGAGCAGTTCTTC. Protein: CASSSMGLADYNEQFF.

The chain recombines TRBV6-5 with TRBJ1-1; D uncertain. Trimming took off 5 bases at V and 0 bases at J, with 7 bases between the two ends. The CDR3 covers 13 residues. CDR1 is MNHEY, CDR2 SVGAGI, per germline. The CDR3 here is CASSVQLNTEAFF. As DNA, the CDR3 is TGTGCCAGCAGTGTACAGCTGAACACTGAAGCTTTCTTT.

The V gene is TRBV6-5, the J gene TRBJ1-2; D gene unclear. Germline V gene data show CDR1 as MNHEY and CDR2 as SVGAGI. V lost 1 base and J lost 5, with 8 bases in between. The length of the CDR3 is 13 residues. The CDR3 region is CASSYLLQYGYTF. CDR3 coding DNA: TGTGCCAGCAGTTACTTACTTCAGTATGGCTACACCTTC.

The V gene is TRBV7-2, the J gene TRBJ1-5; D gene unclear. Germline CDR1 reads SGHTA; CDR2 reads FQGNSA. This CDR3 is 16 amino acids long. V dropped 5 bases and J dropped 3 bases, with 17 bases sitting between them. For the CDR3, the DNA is TGTGCCAGCAGCCTCTTAGCGTGGCAGGCCAATCAGCCCCAGCATTTT. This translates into CASSLLAWQANQPQHF.

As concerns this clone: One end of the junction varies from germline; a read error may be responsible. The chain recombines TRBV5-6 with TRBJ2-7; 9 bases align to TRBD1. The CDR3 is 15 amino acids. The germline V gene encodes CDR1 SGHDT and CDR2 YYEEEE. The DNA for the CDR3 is TGTGCCAGCACCTTGGGAGACAGGGGGATTGGCGAGCAGTACTTC. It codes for CASTLGDRGIGEQYF.

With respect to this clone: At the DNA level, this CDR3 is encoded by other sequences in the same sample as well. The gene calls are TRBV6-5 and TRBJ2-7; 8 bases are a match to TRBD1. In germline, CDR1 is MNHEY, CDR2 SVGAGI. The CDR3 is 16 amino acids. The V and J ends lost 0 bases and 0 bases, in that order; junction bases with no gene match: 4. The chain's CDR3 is CASSYSTGASSYEQYF. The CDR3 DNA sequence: TGTGCCAGCAGTTACTCGACAGGGGCCTCCTCCTACGAGCAGTACTTC.

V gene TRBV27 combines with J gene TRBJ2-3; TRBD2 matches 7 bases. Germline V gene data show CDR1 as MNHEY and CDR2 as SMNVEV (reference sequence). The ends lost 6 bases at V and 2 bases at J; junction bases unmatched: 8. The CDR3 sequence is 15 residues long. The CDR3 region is CASRPSGDYTDTQYF. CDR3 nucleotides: TGTGCCAGCAGACCAAGCGGGGACTACACAGATACGCAGTATTTT.

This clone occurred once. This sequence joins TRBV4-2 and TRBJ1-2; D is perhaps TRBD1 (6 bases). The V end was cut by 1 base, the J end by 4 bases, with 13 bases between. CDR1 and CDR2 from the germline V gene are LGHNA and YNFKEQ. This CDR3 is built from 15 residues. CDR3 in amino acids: CASSQVIGQTYGYTF. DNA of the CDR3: TGTGCCAGCAGCCAAGTAATTGGACAGACCTATGGCTACACCTTC.

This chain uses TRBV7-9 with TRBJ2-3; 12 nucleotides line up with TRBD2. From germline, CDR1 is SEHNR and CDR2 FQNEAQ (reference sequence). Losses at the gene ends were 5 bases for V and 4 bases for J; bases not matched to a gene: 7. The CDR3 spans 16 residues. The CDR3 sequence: CASSPRLAGDPDTQYF. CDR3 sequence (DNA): TGTGCCAGCAGCCCAAGACTAGCGGGAGACCCAGATACGCAGTATTTT.

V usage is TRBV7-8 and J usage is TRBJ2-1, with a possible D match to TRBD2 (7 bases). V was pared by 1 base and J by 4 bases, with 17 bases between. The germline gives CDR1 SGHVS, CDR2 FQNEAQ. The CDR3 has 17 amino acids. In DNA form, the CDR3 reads TGTGCCAGCAGCTTAGAAGGGGGAGGGGGACGGTACAATGAGCAGTTCTTC. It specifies CASSLEGGGGRYNEQFF.

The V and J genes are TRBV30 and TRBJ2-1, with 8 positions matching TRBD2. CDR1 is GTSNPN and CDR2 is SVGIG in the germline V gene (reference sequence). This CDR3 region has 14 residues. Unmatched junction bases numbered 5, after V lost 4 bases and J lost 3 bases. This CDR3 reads CAWIGAGDYNEQFF. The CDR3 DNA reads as TGTGCCTGGATCGGAGCGGGAGACTACAATGAGCAGTTCTTC.

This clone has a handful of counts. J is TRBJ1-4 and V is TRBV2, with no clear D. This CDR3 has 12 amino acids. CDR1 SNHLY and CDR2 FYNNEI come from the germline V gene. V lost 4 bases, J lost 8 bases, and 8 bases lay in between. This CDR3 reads CASSGLEEKLFF. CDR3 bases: TGTGCCAGCAGTGGGCTTGAGGAAAAACTGTTTTTT.

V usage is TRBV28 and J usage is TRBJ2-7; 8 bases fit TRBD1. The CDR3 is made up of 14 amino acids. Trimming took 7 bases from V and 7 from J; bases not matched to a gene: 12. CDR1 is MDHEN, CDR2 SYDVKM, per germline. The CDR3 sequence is CASTPGQALREQYF. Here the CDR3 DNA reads TGTGCCAGCACCCCGGGACAGGCCCTTAGAGAGCAGTACTTC. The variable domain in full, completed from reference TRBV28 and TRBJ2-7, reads DVKVTQSSRYLVKRTGEKVFLECVQDMDHENMFWYRQDPGLGLRLIYFSYDVKMKEKGDIPEGYSVSREKKERFSLILESASTNQTSMYLCASTPGQALREQYFGPGTRLTVT.

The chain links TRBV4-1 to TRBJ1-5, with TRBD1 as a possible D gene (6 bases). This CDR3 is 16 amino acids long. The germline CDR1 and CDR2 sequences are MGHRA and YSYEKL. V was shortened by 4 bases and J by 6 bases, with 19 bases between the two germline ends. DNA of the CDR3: TGCGCCAGCAGCCTTGGAGTGGGGGGGCTCGGTCAGCCCCAGCATTTT. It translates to CASSLGVGGLGQPQHF.

DNA of the CDR3: TGTGCCAGCAGTCCGACTAGCGGGATACACCAAGAGACCCAGTACTTC. This sequence encodes CASSPTSGIHQETQYF. The V and J genes are TRBV27 and TRBJ2-5; 11 positions agree with TRBD2. From germline, CDR1 is MNHEY and CDR2 SMNVEV (reference sequence). This CDR3 spans 16 amino acids. The V gene end was trimmed by 5 bases and the J gene end by 0 bases; junction bases not matched to a gene: 5.

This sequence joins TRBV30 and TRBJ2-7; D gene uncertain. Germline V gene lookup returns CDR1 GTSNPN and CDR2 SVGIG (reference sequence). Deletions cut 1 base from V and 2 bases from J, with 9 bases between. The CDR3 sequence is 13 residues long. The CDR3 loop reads CAWSDQTTYEQYF. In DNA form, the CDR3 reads TGTGCCTGGAGTGACCAGACAACCTACGAGCAGTACTTC.

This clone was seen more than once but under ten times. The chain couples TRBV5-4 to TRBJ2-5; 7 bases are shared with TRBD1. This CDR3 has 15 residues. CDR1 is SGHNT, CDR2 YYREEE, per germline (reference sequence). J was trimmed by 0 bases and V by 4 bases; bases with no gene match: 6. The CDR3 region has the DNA TGTGCCAGCAGCCGGGACAGCTCGTACCAAGAGACCCAGTACTTC. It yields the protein CASSRDSSYQETQYF.

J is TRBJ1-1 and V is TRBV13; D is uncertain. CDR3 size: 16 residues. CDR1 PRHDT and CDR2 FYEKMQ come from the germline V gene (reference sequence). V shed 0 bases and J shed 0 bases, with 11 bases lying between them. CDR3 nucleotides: TGTGCCAGCAGCTTAGGAAGGGATCTCATGAACACTGAAGCTTTCTTT. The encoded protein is CASSLGRDLMNTEAFF.

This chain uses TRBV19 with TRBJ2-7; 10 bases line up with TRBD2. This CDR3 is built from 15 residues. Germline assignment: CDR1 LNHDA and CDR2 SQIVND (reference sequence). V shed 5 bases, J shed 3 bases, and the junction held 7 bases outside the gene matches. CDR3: CASSVYSGGNYEQYF. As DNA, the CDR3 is TGTGCCAGTAGTGTCTATAGCGGGGGGAACTACGAGCAGTACTTC.